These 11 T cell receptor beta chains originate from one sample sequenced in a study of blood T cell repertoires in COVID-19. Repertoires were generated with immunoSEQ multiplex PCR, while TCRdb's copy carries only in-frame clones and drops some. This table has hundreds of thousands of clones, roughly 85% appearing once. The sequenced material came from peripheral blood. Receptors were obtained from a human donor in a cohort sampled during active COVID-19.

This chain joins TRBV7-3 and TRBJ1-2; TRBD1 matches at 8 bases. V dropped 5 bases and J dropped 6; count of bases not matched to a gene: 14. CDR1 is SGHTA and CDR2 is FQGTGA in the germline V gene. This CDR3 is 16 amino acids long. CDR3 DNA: TGTGCCAGCAGCAGAACAGGGGGTCCCACGGGGGATGGCTACACCTTC. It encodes CASSRTGGPTGDGYTF.

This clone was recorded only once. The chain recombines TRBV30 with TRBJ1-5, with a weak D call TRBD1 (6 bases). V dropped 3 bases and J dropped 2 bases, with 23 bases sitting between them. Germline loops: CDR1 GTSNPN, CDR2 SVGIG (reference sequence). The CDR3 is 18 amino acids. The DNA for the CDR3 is TGTGCCTGGAGCCGGGACAAGGAATCGACTTGGGGCAATCAGCCCCAGCATTTT. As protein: CAWSRDKESTWGNQPQHF.

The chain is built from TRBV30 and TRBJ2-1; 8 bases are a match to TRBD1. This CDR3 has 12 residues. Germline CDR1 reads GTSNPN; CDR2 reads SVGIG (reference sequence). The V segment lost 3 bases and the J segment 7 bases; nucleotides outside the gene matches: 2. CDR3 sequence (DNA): TGTGCCTGGAGAGACAGGGGAAATGAGCAGTTCTTC. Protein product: CAWRDRGNEQFF.

The CDR3 protein is CSALHTEAFF. In DNA form, the CDR3 reads TGCAGTGCACTTCACACTGAAGCTTTCTTT. This sequence joins TRBV20-1 and TRBJ1-1; D ambiguous. The CDR3 spans 10 residues. CDR1 and CDR2 (germline): DFQATT, SNEGSKA (reference sequence). The V end was cut by 6 bases, the J end by 3 bases, with 5 bases between.

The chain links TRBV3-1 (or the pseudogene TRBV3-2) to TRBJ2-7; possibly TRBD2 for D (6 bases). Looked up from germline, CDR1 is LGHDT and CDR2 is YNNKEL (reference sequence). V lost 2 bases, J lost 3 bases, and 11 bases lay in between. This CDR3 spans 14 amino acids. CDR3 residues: CASSQSGGVYEQYF. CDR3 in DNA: TGTGCCAGCAGCCAATCCGGGGGAGTCTACGAGCAGTACTTC.

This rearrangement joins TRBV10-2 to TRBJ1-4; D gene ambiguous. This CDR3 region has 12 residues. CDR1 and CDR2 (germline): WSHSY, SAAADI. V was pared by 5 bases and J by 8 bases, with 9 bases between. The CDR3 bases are TGCGCCAGCAGTCGGACTGGGGAAAAACTGTTTTTT. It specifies CASSRTGEKLFF.

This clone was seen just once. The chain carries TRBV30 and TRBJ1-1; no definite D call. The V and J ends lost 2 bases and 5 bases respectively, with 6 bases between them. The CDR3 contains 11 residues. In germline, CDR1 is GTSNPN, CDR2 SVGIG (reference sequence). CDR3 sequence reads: CAWSTRTEAFF. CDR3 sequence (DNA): TGTGCCTGGAGTACGAGGACTGAAGCTTTCTTT.

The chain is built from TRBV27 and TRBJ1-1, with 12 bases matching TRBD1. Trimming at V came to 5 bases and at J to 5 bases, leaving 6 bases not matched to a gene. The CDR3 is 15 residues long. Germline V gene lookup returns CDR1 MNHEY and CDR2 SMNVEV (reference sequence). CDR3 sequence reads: CASSPWDRGLTEAFF. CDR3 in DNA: TGTGCCAGCAGTCCTTGGGACAGGGGGCTGACTGAAGCTTTCTTT.

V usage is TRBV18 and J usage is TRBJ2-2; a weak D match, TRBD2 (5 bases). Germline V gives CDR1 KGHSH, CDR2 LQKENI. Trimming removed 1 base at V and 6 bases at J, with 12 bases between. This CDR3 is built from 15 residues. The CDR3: CASSPLRVASGELFF. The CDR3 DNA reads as TGTGCCAGCTCACCACTGCGGGTGGCATCCGGGGAGCTGTTTTTT. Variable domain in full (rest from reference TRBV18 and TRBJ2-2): NAGVMQNPRHLVRRRGQEARLRCSPMKGHSHVYWYRQLPEEGLKFMVYLQKENIIDESGMPKERFSAEFPKEGPSILRIQQVVRGDSAAYFCASSPLRVASGELFFGEGSRLTVL.

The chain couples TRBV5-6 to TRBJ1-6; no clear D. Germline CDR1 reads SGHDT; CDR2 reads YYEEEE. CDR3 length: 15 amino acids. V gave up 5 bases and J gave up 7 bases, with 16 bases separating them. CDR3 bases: TGTGCCAGCAGAAAACCGGGAAACCTGAATTCACCCCTCCACTTT. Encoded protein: CASRKPGNLNSPLHF.

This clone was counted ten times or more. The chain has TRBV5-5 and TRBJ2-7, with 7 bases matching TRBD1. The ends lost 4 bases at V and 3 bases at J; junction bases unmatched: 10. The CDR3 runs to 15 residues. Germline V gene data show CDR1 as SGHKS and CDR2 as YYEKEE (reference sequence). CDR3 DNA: TGTGCCAGCAGCCGTACCGGGACAGCCATCTACGAGCAGTACTTC. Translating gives CASSRTGTAIYEQYF.